Detailed here is one T cell receptor beta chain. The target antigen is unknown. Each library started from 15 ng of total RNA using the QIAseq Immune Repertoire TCR panel. TCRdb ran MiXCR on the reads and lists one entry per CDR3 protein. Of about 990 distinct CDR3 sequences listed, approximately 8.8% are singletons. The sample is drawn from a study of circulating CD8 cells and anti-PD-1 response in melanoma. Looking at the study overall: Patients received intravenous nivolumab, 3 mg/kg, every 2 weeks. Non-responders showed stable or progressive disease; responders showed complete or partial response.

Whole-study results and caveats: Previously treated and treatment-naive patients were pooled together.

From live CD3+CD8+TCRalphabeta+ cells, four PD-1 and/or TIGIT subsets were sorted. Germline-derived CDR1 and CDR2 are LNHDA and SQIVND (reference sequence). This CDR3 comprises 17 residues. Trimming pared 0 bases from V and 2 bases from J, leaving 14 bases between. The receptor was isolated from a human donor with melanoma. The genes are TRBV19 and TRBJ1-5; a weak D match, TRBD1 (5 bases). Material: CD8+ T cells from PBMCs, obtained at baseline or after one month of anti-PD-1 therapy (not recorded which). CDR3 amino acids: CASSIDFSGFGNQPQHF. In DNA, the CDR3 is TGTGCCAGTAGTATAGATTTTTCAGGGTTTGGCAATCAGCCCCAGCATTTT.